The 32 T cell receptor beta chains in this list originate from one sample, sequenced in a study of technical replicates of blood from a few donors. Assay used: immunoSEQ multiplex PCR; TCRdb lists only in-frame clones, some missing. Here the sample spans roughly 74,000 clones, more than 85% being singletons. Sequencing was done on a sample of T cells isolated from PBMCs. The receptor set was obtained from a human donor in good health.

This chain links TRBV10-3 with TRBJ2-7, with 7 bases identical to TRBD1. The CDR3 is made up of 15 amino acids. The trim removed 3 bases at V and 2 bases at J, leaving 7 bases unmatched. The germline V gene has CDR1 ENHRY and CDR2 SYGVKD. In DNA, the CDR3 is TGTGCCATCAGTGAAAACAGGGGACCTGCCTACGAGCAGTACTTC. It encodes CAISENRGPAYEQYF.

This chain links TRBV7-8 with TRBJ1-2, with D perhaps matching TRBD1 (6 bases). The CDR3 length is 15 residues. V was trimmed by 5 bases and J by 5 bases, leaving 18 bases between them. Germline assignment: CDR1 SGHVS and CDR2 FQNEAQ. DNA of the CDR3: TGTGCCAGCAGCCCCTCGGTAGGGGGGGCTTATGGCTACACCTTC. It encodes CASSPSVGGAYGYTF.

The rearrangement uses TRBV6-5 and TRBJ1-5; no clear D gene. Trimming took off 2 bases at V and 3 bases at J, with 8 bases between the two ends. The CDR3 totals 14 residues. Germline V gene sequence: CDR1 MNHEY, CDR2 SVGAGI. The CDR3 reads CASSYRETNQPQHF. The CDR3 DNA reads as TGTGCCAGCAGTTACCGGGAAACCAATCAGCCCCAGCATTTT.

V and J are TRBV19 and TRBJ1-4, with no clear D. The germline V gene encodes CDR1 LNHDA and CDR2 SQIVND (reference sequence). With 5 bases removed from V and 0 bases from J, the gap between germline ends came to 10 bases. There are 15 residues in the CDR3. The CDR3 DNA reads as TGTGCCAGTAGTCTCGGTGTTGCAACTAATGAAAAACTGTTTTTT. This sequence encodes CASSLGVATNEKLFF.

The chain combines TRBV6-5 with TRBJ1-2; D uncertain. The CDR3 consists of 11 residues. Germline V gene lookup returns CDR1 MNHEY and CDR2 SVGAGI. V was clipped by 0 bases and J by 10 bases, with 6 bases between them. The CDR3 here is CASSYSGFYTF. The CDR3 DNA follows: TGTGCCAGCAGTTACTCGGGCTTCTACACCTTC.

The V call is TRBV6-1, the J call TRBJ2-7, with 8 bases that match TRBD1. CDR1 MNHNS and CDR2 SASEGT come from the germline V gene. The CDR3 runs 14 residues. V was clipped by 7 bases and J by 5 bases; unmatched bases: 10. The CDR3 region has the DNA TGTGCCAGCACCCAAAGGGACAGGATGAACGAGCAGTACTTC. Encoded protein: CASTQRDRMNEQYF.

CDR3 coding DNA: TGTGCCAGCAACCTTCCGTCGGGGGGCACCGGGGAGCTGTTTTTT. As protein: CASNLPSGGTGELFF. The chain joins TRBV7-9 to TRBJ2-2; 7 bases are shared with TRBD2. J gave up 4 bases and V 7 bases, and 9 bases lay outside the gene matches. CDR1 and CDR2 from the germline V gene are SEHNR and FQNEAQ (reference sequence). The CDR3 spans 15 residues. The full variable domain, in which reference TRBV7-9 and TRBJ2-2 provide the parts outside the CDR3, is DTGVSQNPRHKITKRGQNVTFRCDPISEHNRLYWYRQTLGQGPEFLTYFQNEAQLEKSRLLSDRFSAERPKGSFSTLEIQRTEQGDSAMYLCASNLPSGGTGELFFGEGSRLTVL.

The genes are TRBV5-4 and TRBJ2-7; no clear D gene. Germline CDR1 reads SGHNT; CDR2 reads YYREEE (reference sequence). V was shortened by 1 base and J by 4 bases, with 6 bases between the two germline ends. This CDR3 comprises 12 residues. In nucleotides, the CDR3 is TGTGCCAGCAGCTTGTTAGCTTACGAGCAGTACTTC. It codes for CASSLLAYEQYF.

Relative to its sample, this clone is medium-sized. The chain couples TRBV7-3 to TRBJ2-7; 7 positions match TRBD2. CDR1 SGHTA and CDR2 FQGTGA come from the germline V gene. Trimming cost V 3 bases and J 3 bases; bases outside gene matches: 5. This CDR3 has 14 amino acids. The DNA of the CDR3 is TGTGCCAGCAGCTTGCAGCGGGGCAGCTACGAGCAGTACTTC. Translated, it gives CASSLQRGSYEQYF.

This clone has more than one count but fewer than ten. V usage is TRBV4-1 and J usage is TRBJ1-1; D perhaps matches TRBD1 (5 bases). The CDR3 contains 13 residues. V was trimmed by 9 bases and J by 1 base, leaving 12 bases between them. Germline V lookup: CDR1 MGHRA, CDR2 YSYEKL. CDR3 amino acids: CASKGQGNTEAFF. In DNA, the CDR3 is TGCGCCAGTAAGGGGCAGGGGAACACTGAAGCTTTCTTT.

CDR3 amino acids: CASYNGPSQNTGELFF. DNA of the CDR3: TGCGCCAGCTACAATGGACCTAGCCAGAACACCGGGGAGCTGTTTTTT. J is TRBJ2-2 and V is TRBV5-1; D might be TRBD2 (5 bases). The germline gives CDR1 SGHRS, CDR2 YFSETQ. V lost 7 bases and J lost 1, with 17 bases in between. The CDR3 loop spans 16 amino acids.

The chain carries TRBV7-8 and TRBJ2-1; D unresolved. Per the germline V gene, CDR1 is SGHVS and CDR2 is FQNEAQ. Trimming cost V 7 bases and J 8 bases, with 24 bases left between them. This CDR3 region has 16 residues. This chain's CDR3 is CASTRARGRPSDEQFF. CDR3 DNA sequence: TGTGCCAGCACCCGAGCCCGTGGGCGCCCATCCGATGAGCAGTTCTTC. Full variable domain (remainder filled in from reference TRBV7-8 and TRBJ2-1): GAGVSQSPRYKVAKRGQDVALRCDPISGHVSLFWYQQALGQGPEFLTYFQNEAQLDKSGLPSDRFFAERPEGSVSTLKIQRTQQEDSAVYLCASTRARGRPSDEQFFGPGTRLTVL.

This chain connects TRBV4-1 to TRBJ2-1; TRBD1 matches at 9 bases. The length of the CDR3 is 15 residues. V gave up 4 bases and J gave up 4 bases; unmatched junction bases: 5. Looked up from germline, CDR1 is MGHRA and CDR2 is YSYEKL. CDR3 residues: CASSPQGARYNEQFF. CDR3 coding DNA: TGCGCCAGCAGCCCACAGGGGGCGAGATACAATGAGCAGTTCTTC.

This clone was seen once. The chain has TRBV4-3 and TRBJ2-7; weak D call: TRBD2 (5 bases). Germline V lookup: CDR1 LGHNA, CDR2 YSLEER. The V gene lost 0 bases and the J gene lost 0 bases, with 12 bases spanning the gap. This CDR3 has 16 amino acids. CDR3 protein: CASSQDGMGSSYEQYF. The CDR3 DNA follows: TGCGCCAGCAGCCAAGATGGCATGGGGAGCTCCTACGAGCAGTACTTC.

The chain recombines TRBV11-3 with TRBJ2-5; TRBD2 matches at 8 bases. The germline V gene has CDR1 SGHNT and CDR2 YENEEA. The CDR3 spans 15 residues. With V trimmed by 2 bases and J by 5 bases, 7 bases remained unmatched. In nucleotides, the CDR3 is TGTGCCAGCAGCTTATTACGGGAGGGCCACGAGACCCAGTACTTC. It yields the protein CASSLLREGHETQYF.

The CDR3 region has the DNA TGTGCCAGCAGCCCGGGACTAGCGGGAGAGACCCAGTACTTC. As protein: CASSPGLAGETQYF. The rearrangement joins TRBV5-4 to TRBJ2-5; 12 bases line up with TRBD2. After removal of 4 bases from V and 4 bases from J, the junction contained 2 bases not matched to a gene. This CDR3 contains 14 residues. Germline CDR1 and CDR2: SGHNT and YYREEE (reference sequence). The full variable domain, in which reference TRBV5-4 and TRBJ2-5 provide the parts outside the CDR3, is ETGVTQSPTHLIKTRGQQVTLRCSSQSGHNTVSWYQQALGQGPQFIFQYYREEENGRGNFPPRFSGLQFPNYSSELNVNALELDDSALYLCASSPGLAGETQYFGPGTRLLVL.

The chain is built from TRBV19 and TRBJ1-2; a possible D gene is TRBD1 (5 bases). The CDR3 totals 15 residues. Germline values: CDR1 LNHDA, CDR2 SQIVND (reference sequence). V shed 3 bases and J shed 2 bases, with 13 bases lying between them. The CDR3 here is CASSMGSGDNYGYTF. The CDR3, as DNA: TGTGCCAGTAGTATGGGTTCGGGGGACAACTATGGCTACACCTTC. The variable domain in full, with the rest retrieved from reference TRBV19 and TRBJ1-2, is DGGITQSPKYLFRKEGQNVTLSCEQNLNHDAMYWYRQDPGQGLRLIYYSQIVNDFQKGDIAEGYSVSREKKESFPLTVTSAQKNPTAFYLCASSMGSGDNYGYTFGSGTRLTVV.

V is TRBV7-3 and J is TRBJ2-1, with 12 bases lining up with TRBD2. CDR3 length: 14 residues. The trim removed 2 bases at V and 8 bases at J, leaving 1 base unmatched. CDR1 is SGHTA, CDR2 FQGTGA, per germline. CDR3 nucleotides: TGTGCCAGCAGCTTAGGGACTAGCGGGTATGAGCAGTTCTTC. Its translation is CASSLGTSGYEQFF. The whole variable domain, filled in from reference TRBV7-3 and TRBJ2-1, reads GAGVSQTPSNKVTEKGKYVELRCDPISGHTALYWYRQSLGQGPEFLIYFQGTGAADDSGLPNDRFFAVRPEGSVSTLKIQRTERGDSAVYLCASSLGTSGYEQFFGPGTRLTVL.

The chain links TRBV28 to TRBJ2-2; 7 nucleotides align to TRBD1. Unmatched junction bases numbered 4, after V lost 3 bases and J lost 3 bases. This CDR3 spans 15 amino acids. Germline V gene sequence: CDR1 MDHEN, CDR2 SYDVKM. In DNA form, the CDR3 reads TGTGCCAGCAGTTTGGTCGACAGGGACACCGGGGAGCTGTTTTTT. It translates to CASSLVDRDTGELFF.

The chain carries TRBV6-5 and TRBJ2-2; TRBD2 aligns across 8 bases. The CDR3 consists of 15 residues. CDR1 is MNHEY, CDR2 SVGAGI, per germline. The junction had 10 bases not matched to a gene; V was cut back by 6 bases and J by 7 bases. This CDR3 is CASRPAGTSFGELFF. The CDR3 bases are TGTGCCAGCAGGCCCGCCGGGACTAGTTTCGGGGAGCTGTTTTTT.

The chain couples TRBV11-3 to TRBJ2-3, with TRBD2 as a possible D gene (6 bases). Germline values: CDR1 SGHNT, CDR2 YENEEA. The CDR3 covers 14 residues. V lost 2 bases and J 7 bases, leaving 13 bases between the germline ends. Written as DNA, the CDR3 is TGTGCCAGCAGCTTAAGCGGGCTAGGGAATACGCAGTATTTT. Amino acid sequence: CASSLSGLGNTQYF.

V usage is TRBV5-1 and J usage is TRBJ2-5; no firm D call. Germline V lookup: CDR1 SGHRS, CDR2 YFSETQ. The CDR3 extends over 14 amino acids. The ends were cut back, 0 bases at V and 1 base at J, with 7 bases in the middle. For the CDR3, the DNA is TGCGCCAGCAGCTTGGGACTGCTCCAAGAGACCCAGTACTTC. Its translation: CASSLGLLQETQYF. Complete variable domain (other parts from reference TRBV5-1 and TRBJ2-5): KAGVTQTPRYLIKTRGQQVTLSCSPISGHRSVSWYQQTPGQGLQFLFEYFSETQRNKGNFPGRFSGRQFSNSRSEMNVSTLELGDSALYLCASSLGLLQETQYFGPGTRLLVL.

J is TRBJ1-3 and V is TRBV28; D unresolved. This CDR3 contains 15 residues. V was trimmed by 1 base and J by 4 bases, leaving 11 bases between them. The germline V gene has CDR1 MDHEN and CDR2 SYDVKM. The CDR3 DNA is TGTGCCAGCAGTTTATCCCCGGGGTCAGGAAACACCATATATTTT. This sequence encodes CASSLSPGSGNTIYF.

In its sample, this clone was seen once. The chain carries TRBV7-9 and TRBJ2-3; 8 bases line up with TRBD2. V shed 11 bases and J 4 bases; nucleotides not matched to a gene: 8. CDR1 and CDR2 from the germline V gene are SEHNR and FQNEAQ (reference sequence). CDR3 length: 13 amino acids. For the CDR3, the DNA is TGTGCCGAATTAGCGGGGAGCGCAGATACGCAGTATTTT. Protein: CAELAGSADTQYF.

The chain recombines TRBV9 with TRBJ2-7, with a tentative D call TRBD2 (5 bases). The V and J ends lost 4 bases and 6 bases respectively, with 17 bases between them. This CDR3 is built from 14 residues. The germline CDR1 and CDR2 sequences are SGDLS and YYNGEE. CDR3 DNA: TGTGCCAGCAGCTCAGAGGGTTGGTTTGGCGAGCAGTACTTC. This encodes CASSSEGWFGEQYF.

V is TRBV9 and J is TRBJ2-2; D might be TRBD1 (6 bases). Looked up from germline, CDR1 is SGDLS and CDR2 is YYNGEE. V was cut by 10 bases and J by 1 base, with 11 bases left in between. This CDR3 is built from 13 residues. CDR3 sequence (DNA): TGTGCCTCCAAGACAGGGAACACCGGGGAGCTGTTTTTT. Translated, it gives CASKTGNTGELFF.

The rearrangement links TRBV30 to TRBJ2-2, with 7 nucleotides matching TRBD2. Looked up from germline, CDR1 is GTSNPN and CDR2 is SVGIG (reference sequence). The CDR3 spans 14 residues. V trimming: 3 bases; J trimming: 4 bases; junction bases outside the gene matches: 5. The CDR3 loop is CAWRRERGTGELFF. Written as DNA, the CDR3 is TGTGCCTGGAGAAGGGAGCGGGGCACCGGGGAGCTGTTTTTT.

This sequence joins TRBV6-5 and TRBJ2-7; D is possibly TRBD2 (5 bases). Trimming left V 3 bases short and J 6 bases short, with 9 bases between. The CDR3 loop spans 12 amino acids. The germline V gene encodes CDR1 MNHEY and CDR2 SVGAGI. This chain's CDR3 is CASSYSGSEQYF. As DNA, the CDR3 is TGTGCCAGCAGTTATTCGGGGAGCGAGCAGTACTTC.

This clone came up once. The chain uses TRBV5-1 and TRBJ2-1; unclear D gene. The V end lost 2 bases, the J end lost 4 bases, and 16 bases lay between the germline ends. CDR1 is SGHRS, CDR2 YFSETQ, per germline. The CDR3 consists of 16 residues. CDR3 DNA: TGCGCCAGCAGCTTAAATCCGGTGCCCCCTTACAATGAGCAGTTCTTC. Amino acid sequence: CASSLNPVPPYNEQFF.

The chain uses TRBV18 and TRBJ1-5; a weak D match, TRBD1 (6 bases). V lost 2 bases and J 6 bases, leaving 20 bases between the germline ends. There are 17 residues in the CDR3. The germline gives CDR1 KGHSH, CDR2 LQKENI. CDR3 region: CASSPSDWGAGGQPQHF. In DNA, the CDR3 is TGTGCCAGCTCACCATCCGATTGGGGGGCGGGGGGTCAGCCCCAGCATTTT. The full variable domain, with the rest looked up from reference TRBV18 and TRBJ1-5, is NAGVMQNPRHLVRRRGQEARLRCSPMKGHSHVYWYRQLPEEGLKFMVYLQKENIIDESGMPKERFSAEFPKEGPSILRIQQVVRGDSAAYFCASSPSDWGAGGQPQHFGDGTRLSIL.

The genes are TRBV29-1 and TRBJ1-4; TRBD1 agrees at 9 bases. Germline values: CDR1 SQVTM, CDR2 ANQGSEA. Trimming took 3 bases from V and 8 from J; bases not matched to a gene: 7. The CDR3 covers 14 residues. CDR3 residues: CSVDPPGQGEKLFF. The DNA for the CDR3 is TGCAGCGTTGATCCCCCTGGACAGGGGGAAAAACTGTTTTTT.

The chain joins TRBV4-2 to TRBJ2-1, with D possibly being TRBD2 (5 bases). The CDR3 sequence is 15 residues long. The germline CDR1 and CDR2 sequences are LGHNA and YNFKEQ. The germline V and J ends were trimmed by 3 bases and 0 bases, with 9 bases remaining between them. As DNA, the CDR3 is TGTGCCAGCAGCCACAGCGGAAGCTCCTACAATGAGCAGTTCTTC. Translation: CASSHSGSSYNEQFF.